This is a list of T cell receptor beta chains from one sample in a study of CD8 T cells in Susac syndrome. TCRdb reprocessed the immunoSEQ multiplex PCR reads with MiXCR, giving one entry per CDR3 protein. Of 150,000 to 190,000 distinct CDR3 sequences listed, nearly 97% are singletons. The source material was CD8+ T cells from PBMCs. These receptors were taken from a human donor with multiple sclerosis. Both conserved end residues are part of each CDR3. The D gene is left open where the match is weak. Expanded clones are given a class, and other clones once, few, many or no size at all.

V gene	D gene	J gene	clone size	CDR3 protein	CDR3 DNA
TRBV9	.	TRBJ2-7	.	CASSGRDTNIYEQYF	TGTGCCAGCAGCGGACGGGACACGAACATCTACGAGCAGTACTTC
TRBV15	.	TRBJ2-7	.	CATSFRGTYEQYF	TGTGCCACCAGCTTTAGGGGGACCTACGAGCAGTACTTC
TRBV7-9	.	TRBJ1-2	.	CASSGGLLYGYTF	TGTGCCAGCAGCGGGGGACTGCTTTATGGCTACACCTTC
TRBV2	.	TRBJ2-7	once	CASSESELYEQYF	TGTGCCAGCAGTGAAAGTGAACTTTACGAGCAGTACTTC
TRBV5-4	TRBD1	TRBJ2-3	.	CASVDRVAGTDTQYF	TGTGCCAGCGTGGACAGGGTTGCAGGCACAGATACGCAGTATTTT
TRBV7-2	TRBD2	TRBJ2-5	.	CASSSTPGTSMETQYF	TGTGCCAGCAGCTCGACCCCAGGGACTAGCATGGAGACCCAGTACTTC
TRBV29-1	.	TRBJ2-3	.	CSVVLGPHTDTQYF	TGCAGCGTTGTTCTCGGACCCCACACAGATACGCAGTATTTT
TRBV30	TRBD1	TRBJ2-7	.	CAWSVFQGVSYEQYF	TGTGCCTGGAGTGTATTCCAGGGGGTCTCCTACGAGCAGTACTTC
TRBV15	.	TRBJ2-1	.	CATSTVAASSYNEQFF	TGTGCCACCAGCACTGTGGCTGCTAGCTCCTACAATGAGCAGTTCTTC
TRBV6-2/TRBV6-3	.	TRBJ2-1	.	CASSGGKYNEQFF	TGTGCCAGCAGCGGCGGGAAATACAATGAGCAGTTCTTC
TRBV18	.	TRBJ1-1	.	CASSGRGVRNTEAFF	TGTGCCAGCTCAGGGCGTGGAGTAAGGAACACTGAAGCTTTCTTT
TRBV2	TRBD2	TRBJ2-7	.	CATQRGLPYF	TGTGCCACCCAAAGGGGACTACCGTACTTC
TRBV29-1	.	TRBJ2-3	.	CSVDPEQAVGTDTQYF	TGCAGCGTTGACCCCGAGCAGGCAGTGGGCACAGATACGCAGTATTTT
TRBV12-3/TRBV12-4	.	TRBJ2-3	once	CASSLKVEADTQYF	TGTGCCAGCAGTTTAAAGGTTGAGGCAGATACGCAGTATTTT
TRBV30	.	TRBJ2-2	.	CAWPLEPGTGEPFF	TGTGCCTGGCCTTTAGAACCGGGCACCGGGGAGCCGTTTTTT
TRBV19	.	TRBJ1-5	.	CASSILWQPQHF	TGTGCCAGTAGTATATTGTGGCAGCCCCAGCATTTT
TRBV25-1	.	TRBJ2-2	few	CASSGQNTGELFF	TGTGCCAGCAGTGGCCAGAACACCGGGGAGCTGTTTTTT
TRBV7-8	.	TRBJ2-5	.	CASSSARPPDQYF	TGTGCCAGCAGCTCCGCACGTCCCCCGGACCAGTACTTC
TRBV5-6	.	TRBJ2-7	.	CASSFDGPSYEQYF	TGTGCCAGCAGCTTCGACGGTCCTTCCTACGAGCAGTACTTC
TRBV4-1	TRBD2	TRBJ2-3	.	CASSQEGTSYTDTQYF	TGCGCCAGCAGCCAAGAGGGGACTAGCTACACAGATACGCAGTATTTT